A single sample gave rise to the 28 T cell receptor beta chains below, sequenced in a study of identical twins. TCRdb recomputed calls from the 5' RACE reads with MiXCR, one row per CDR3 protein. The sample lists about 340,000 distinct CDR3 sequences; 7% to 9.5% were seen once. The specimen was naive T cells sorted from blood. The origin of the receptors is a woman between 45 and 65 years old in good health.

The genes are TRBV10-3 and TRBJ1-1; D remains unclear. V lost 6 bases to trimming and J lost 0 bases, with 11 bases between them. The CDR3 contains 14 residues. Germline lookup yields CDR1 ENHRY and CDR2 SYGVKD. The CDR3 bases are TGTGCCATCAGCGCCATCGCAGTGAACACTGAAGCTTTCTTT. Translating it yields CAISAIAVNTEAFF.

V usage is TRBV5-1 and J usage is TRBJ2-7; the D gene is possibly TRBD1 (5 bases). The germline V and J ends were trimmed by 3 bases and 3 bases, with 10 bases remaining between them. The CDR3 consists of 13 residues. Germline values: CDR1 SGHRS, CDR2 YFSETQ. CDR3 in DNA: TGCGCCAGCAGCTCAGGGCCTAGCTACGAGCAGTACGTC. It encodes CASSSGPSYEQYV.

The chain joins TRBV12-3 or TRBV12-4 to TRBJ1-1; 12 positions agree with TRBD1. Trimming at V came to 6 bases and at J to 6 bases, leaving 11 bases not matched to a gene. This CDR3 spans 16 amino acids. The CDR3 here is CASSPGQGAGWAEAFF. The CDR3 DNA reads TGTGCCAGCAGCCCGGGACAGGGGGCGGGTTGGGCTGAAGCTTTCTTT.

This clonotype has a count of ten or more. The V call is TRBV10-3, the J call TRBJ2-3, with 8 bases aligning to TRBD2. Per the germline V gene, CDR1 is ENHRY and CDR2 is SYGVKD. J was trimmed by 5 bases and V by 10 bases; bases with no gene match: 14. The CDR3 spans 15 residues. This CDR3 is CATSPPTAGEDTQYF. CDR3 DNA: TGTGCCACCTCACCCCCTACAGCGGGAGAAGATACGCAGTATTTT.

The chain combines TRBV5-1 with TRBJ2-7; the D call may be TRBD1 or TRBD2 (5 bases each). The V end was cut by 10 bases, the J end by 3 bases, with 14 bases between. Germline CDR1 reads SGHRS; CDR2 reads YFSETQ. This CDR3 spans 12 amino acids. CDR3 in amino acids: CASSGRDYEQYF. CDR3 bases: TGCGCCTCCTCGGGACGGGACTACGAGCAGTACTTC.

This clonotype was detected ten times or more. Written as DNA, the CDR3 is TGTGCCACCAGTTCTGCGGGTGAAACCGGGGAGCTGTTTTTT. Its protein product is CATSSAGETGELFF. The chain has TRBV24-1 and TRBJ2-2, with D possibly TRBD2 on 5 matching bases. Germline CDR1 reads KGHDR; CDR2 reads SFDVKD. The CDR3 is 14 amino acids. V gave up 6 bases and J gave up 5 bases, with 12 bases separating them.

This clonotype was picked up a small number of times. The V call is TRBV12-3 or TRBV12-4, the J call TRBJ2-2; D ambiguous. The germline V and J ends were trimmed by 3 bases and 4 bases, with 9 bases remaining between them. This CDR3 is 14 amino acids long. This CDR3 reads CASSFWTGTGELFF. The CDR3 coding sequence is TGTGCCAGCAGTTTTTGGACCGGCACCGGGGAGCTGTTTTTT.

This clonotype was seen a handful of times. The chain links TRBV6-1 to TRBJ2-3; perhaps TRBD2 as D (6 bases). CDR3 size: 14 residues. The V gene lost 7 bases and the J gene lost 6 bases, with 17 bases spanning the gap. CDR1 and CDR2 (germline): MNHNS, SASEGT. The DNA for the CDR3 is TGTGCCAGCAACGCGGGACTGGGGTCGGATACGCAGTATTTT. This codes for CASNAGLGSDTQYF.

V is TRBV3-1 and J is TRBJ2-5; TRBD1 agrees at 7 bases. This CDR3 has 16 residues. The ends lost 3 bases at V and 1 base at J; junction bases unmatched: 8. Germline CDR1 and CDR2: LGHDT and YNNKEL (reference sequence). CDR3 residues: CASSHRQGMGQETQYF. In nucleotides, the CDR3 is TGTGCCAGCAGCCACCGACAGGGAATGGGCCAAGAGACCCAGTACTTC.

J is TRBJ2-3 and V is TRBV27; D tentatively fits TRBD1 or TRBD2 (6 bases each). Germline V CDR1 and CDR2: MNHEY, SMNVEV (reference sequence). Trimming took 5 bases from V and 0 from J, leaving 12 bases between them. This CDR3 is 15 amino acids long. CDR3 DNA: TGTGCCAGCAGTAGGGGGGACTGGAGCACAGATACGCAGTATTTT. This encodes CASSRGDWSTDTQYF.

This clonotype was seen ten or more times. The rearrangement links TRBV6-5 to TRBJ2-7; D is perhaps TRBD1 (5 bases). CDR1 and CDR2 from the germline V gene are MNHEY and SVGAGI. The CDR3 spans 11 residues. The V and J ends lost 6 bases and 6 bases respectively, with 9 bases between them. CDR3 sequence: CASSRAREQYF. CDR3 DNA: TGTGCCAGCAGCAGGGCGCGCGAGCAGTACTTC.

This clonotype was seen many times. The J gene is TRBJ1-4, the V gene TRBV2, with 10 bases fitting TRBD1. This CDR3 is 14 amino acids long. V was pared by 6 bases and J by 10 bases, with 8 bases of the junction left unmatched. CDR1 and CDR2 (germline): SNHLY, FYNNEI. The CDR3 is CASRLPGQGLKLFF. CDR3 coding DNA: TGTGCCAGCAGGCTCCCGGGACAGGGGCTAAAACTGTTTTTT. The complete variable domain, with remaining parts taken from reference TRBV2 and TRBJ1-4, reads EPEVTQTPSHQVTQMGQEVILRCVPISNHLYFYWYRQILGQKVEFLVSFYNNEISEKSEIFDDQFSVERPDGSNFTLKIRSTKLEDSAMYFCASRLPGQGLKLFFGSGTQLSVL.

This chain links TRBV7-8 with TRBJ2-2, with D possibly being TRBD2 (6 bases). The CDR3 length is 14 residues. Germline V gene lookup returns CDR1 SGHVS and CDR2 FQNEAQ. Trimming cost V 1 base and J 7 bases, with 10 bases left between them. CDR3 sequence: CASSLGGGDGELFF. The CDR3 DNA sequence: TGTGCCAGCAGCTTAGGAGGCGGGGACGGGGAGCTGTTTTTT.

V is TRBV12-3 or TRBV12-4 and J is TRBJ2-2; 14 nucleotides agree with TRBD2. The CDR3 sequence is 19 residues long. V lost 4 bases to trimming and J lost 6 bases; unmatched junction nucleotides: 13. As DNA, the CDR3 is TGTGCCAGCAGTTCTAACTCGGGACTAGCGGGAGTAGTGCCCGGGGAGCTGTTTTTT. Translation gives CASSSNSGLAGVVPGELFF.

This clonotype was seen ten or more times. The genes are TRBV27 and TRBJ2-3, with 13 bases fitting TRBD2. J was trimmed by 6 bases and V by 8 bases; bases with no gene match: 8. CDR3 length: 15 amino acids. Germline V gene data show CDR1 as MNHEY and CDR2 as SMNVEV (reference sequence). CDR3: CASAWGTSGADTQYF. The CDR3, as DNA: TGTGCCAGCGCTTGGGGGACTAGCGGGGCGGATACGCAGTATTTT.

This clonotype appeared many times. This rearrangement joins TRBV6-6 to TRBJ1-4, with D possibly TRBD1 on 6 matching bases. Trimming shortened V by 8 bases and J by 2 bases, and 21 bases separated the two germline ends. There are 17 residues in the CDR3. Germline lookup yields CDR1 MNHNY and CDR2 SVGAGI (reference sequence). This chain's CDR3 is CASGRGAGDFTNEKLFF. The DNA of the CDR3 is TGTGCCAGCGGGAGGGGGGCAGGAGATTTTACTAATGAAAAACTGTTTTTT.

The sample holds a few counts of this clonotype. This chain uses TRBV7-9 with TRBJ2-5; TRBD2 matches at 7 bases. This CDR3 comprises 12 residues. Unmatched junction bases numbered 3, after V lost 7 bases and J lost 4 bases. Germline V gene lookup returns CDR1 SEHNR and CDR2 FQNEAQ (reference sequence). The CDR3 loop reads CASNGGGETQYF. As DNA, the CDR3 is TGTGCCAGCAATGGGGGGGGAGAGACCCAGTACTTC.

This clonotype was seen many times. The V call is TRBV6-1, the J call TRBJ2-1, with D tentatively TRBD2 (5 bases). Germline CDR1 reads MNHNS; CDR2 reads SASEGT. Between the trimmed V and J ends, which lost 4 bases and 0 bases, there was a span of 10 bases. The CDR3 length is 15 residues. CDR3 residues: CASSARTSSYNEQFF. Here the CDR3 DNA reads TGTGCCAGCAGTGCAAGAACTAGCTCCTACAATGAGCAGTTCTTC.

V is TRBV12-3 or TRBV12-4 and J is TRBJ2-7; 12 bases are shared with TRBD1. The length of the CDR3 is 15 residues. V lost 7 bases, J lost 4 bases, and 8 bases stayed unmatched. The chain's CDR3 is CASNWGTGGAYEQYF. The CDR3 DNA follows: TGTGCCAGCAATTGGGGGACAGGGGGCGCTTACGAGCAGTACTTC.

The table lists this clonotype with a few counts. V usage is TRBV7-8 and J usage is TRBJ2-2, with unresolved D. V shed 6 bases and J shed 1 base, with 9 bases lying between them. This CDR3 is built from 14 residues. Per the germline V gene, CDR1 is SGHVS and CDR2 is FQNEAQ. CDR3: CASSILMNTGELFF. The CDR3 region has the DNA TGTGCCAGCAGTATCCTGATGAACACCGGGGAGCTGTTTTTT.

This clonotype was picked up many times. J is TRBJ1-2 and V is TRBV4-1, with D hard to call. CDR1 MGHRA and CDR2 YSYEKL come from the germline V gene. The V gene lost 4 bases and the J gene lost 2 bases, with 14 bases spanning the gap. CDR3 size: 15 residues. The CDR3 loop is CASSPEVGANYGYTF. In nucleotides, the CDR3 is TGCGCCAGCAGCCCGGAAGTTGGCGCAAACTATGGCTACACCTTC.

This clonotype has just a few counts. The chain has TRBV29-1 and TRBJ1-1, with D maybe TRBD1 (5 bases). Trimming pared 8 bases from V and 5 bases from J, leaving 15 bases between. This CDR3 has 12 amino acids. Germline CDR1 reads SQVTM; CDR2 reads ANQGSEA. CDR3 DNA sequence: TGCAGCACTAGGGGCTCGCGAACTGAAGCTTTCTTT. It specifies CSTRGSRTEAFF.

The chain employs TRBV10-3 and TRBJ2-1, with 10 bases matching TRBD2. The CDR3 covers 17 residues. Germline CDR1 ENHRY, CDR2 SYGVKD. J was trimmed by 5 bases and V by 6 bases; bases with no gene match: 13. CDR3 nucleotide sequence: TGTGCCATCAGGGGAAGGACTAGCGGAGCCGTAGACAATGAGCAGTTCTTC. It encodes CAIRGRTSGAVDNEQFF.

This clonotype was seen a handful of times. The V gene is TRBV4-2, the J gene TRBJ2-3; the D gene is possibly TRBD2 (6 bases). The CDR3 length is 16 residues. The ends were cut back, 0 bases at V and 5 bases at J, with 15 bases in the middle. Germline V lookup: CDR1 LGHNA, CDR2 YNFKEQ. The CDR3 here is CASSQEGGLKGDTQYF. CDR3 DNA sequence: TGTGCCAGCAGCCAAGAAGGAGGGCTGAAGGGAGATACGCAGTATTTT.

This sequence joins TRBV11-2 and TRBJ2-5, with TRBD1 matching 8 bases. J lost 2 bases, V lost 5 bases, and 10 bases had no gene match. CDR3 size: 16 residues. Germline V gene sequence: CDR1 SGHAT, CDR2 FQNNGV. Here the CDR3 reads CASSPWTGPGQETQYF. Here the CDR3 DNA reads TGTGCCAGCAGCCCGTGGACAGGGCCCGGACAAGAGACCCAGTACTTC.

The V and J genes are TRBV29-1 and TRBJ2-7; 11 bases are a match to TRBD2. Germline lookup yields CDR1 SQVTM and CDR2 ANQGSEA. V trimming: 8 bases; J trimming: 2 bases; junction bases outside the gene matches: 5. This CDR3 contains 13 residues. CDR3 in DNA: TGCAGCTTCCGACTAGCGGGAACCTACGAGCAGTACTTC. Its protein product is CSFRLAGTYEQYF.

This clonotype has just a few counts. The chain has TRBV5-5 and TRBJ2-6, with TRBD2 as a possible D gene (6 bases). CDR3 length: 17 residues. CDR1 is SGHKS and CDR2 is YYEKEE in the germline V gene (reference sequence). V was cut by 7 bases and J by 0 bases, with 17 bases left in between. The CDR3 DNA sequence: TGTGCCAGCTACAACTCGATCGGGGGCTCTGGGGCCAACGTCCTGACTTTC. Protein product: CASYNSIGGSGANVLTF.

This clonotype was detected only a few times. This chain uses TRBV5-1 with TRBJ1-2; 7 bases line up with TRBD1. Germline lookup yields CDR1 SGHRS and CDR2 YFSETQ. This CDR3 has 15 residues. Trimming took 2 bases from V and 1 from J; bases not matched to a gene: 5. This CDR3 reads CASSFLGTVNYGYTF. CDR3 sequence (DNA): TGCGCCAGCAGCTTCCTCGGGACAGTTAACTATGGCTACACCTTC.